This T cell receptor (beta chain) comes out of a study of blood T cells in healthy people across ages. For the second PCR, which ran for roughly 6 to 11 cycles, a sample-barcoded 5' primer and a J-beta primer mix were used. A single record per CDR3 protein comes from TCRdb applying MiXCR to the 5' RACE reads. Among roughly 500,000 distinct CDR3 sequences listed, less than 25% were seen once. The germline V gene has CDR1 SGHDT and CDR2 YYEEEE. V lost 4 bases, J lost 4 bases, and 10 bases stayed unmatched. This CDR3 spans 15 amino acids. Study-wide points: Long-lived and aged donors differed, with more naive CD4+ cells and higher diversity in the long-lived.

For this clonotype: The antigen is not known.

Whenever a sample was processed, at least 6 million PBMCs were isolated. This sample was also put to use in a study of T cells of mothers and their children. That source reports: A primer called M1S, used in the second PCR, added sample barcodes and 2-4 random nucleotides.

The chain couples TRBV5-6 to TRBJ2-5, with 7 bases that match TRBD2. The sequenced sample was blood. The sequence derives from a boy aged 5-17 years in good health. The CDR3 DNA reads TGTGCCAGCAGCGCGGGGAGGGCCGTTGTAGAGACCCAGTACTTC. This gives the protein CASSAGRAVVETQYF. Filled out from reference TRBV5-6 and TRBJ2-5, the complete variable domain reads DAGVTQSPTHLIKTRGQQVTLRCSPKSGHDTVSWYQQALGQGPQFIFQYYEEEERQRGNFPDRFSGHQFPNYSSELNVNALLLGDSALYLCASSAGRAVVETQYFGPGTRLLVL.